The 28 T cell receptor beta chains given below trace back to one sample, sequenced in a study of metastatic and nonmetastatic thyroid tumors. Every patient underwent thyroid surgery untreated. Via MiXCR, TCRdb re-called the PCR reads. The sample holds about 17,000 clones, 25% to 30% seen once. Material: tumor tissue. The origin of the receptors is a female donor with papillary thyroid cancer or a benign thyroid nodule (not recorded which). Some clones in this sample may be carry-over from other donors' samples.

This clone has a handful of counts. The J gene is TRBJ1-5, the V gene TRBV7-2; D gene unclear. CDR1 SGHTA and CDR2 FQGNSA come from the germline V gene. V dropped 4 bases and J dropped 6 bases, with 7 bases sitting between them. The CDR3 totals 12 residues. This CDR3 is CASSSPSQPQHF. In DNA, the CDR3 is TGTGCCAGCAGCTCCCCCAGTCAGCCCCAGCATTTT.

This clone was recorded at least ten times. The rearrangement links TRBV20-1 to TRBJ1-1; D uncertain. From germline, CDR1 is DFQATT and CDR2 SNEGSKA (reference sequence). Trimming stripped 6 bases from V and 10 bases from J, with 18 bases between. CDR3 length: 12 amino acids. The DNA of the CDR3 is TGCAGTGCCCCACATAAAGGTGGAGGAGCTTTCTTT. Encoded protein: CSAPHKGGGAFF.

The chain recombines TRBV7-3 with TRBJ1-1; TRBD1 aligns across 9 bases. This CDR3 has 12 residues. V lost 3 bases and J lost 11; bases outside the gene matches: 4. The V gene's germline CDR1 is SGHTA and CDR2 FQGTGA. CDR3 nucleotides: TGTGCCAGCAGCTTCCGGGACAGGGTCGCTTTCTTT. Translation: CASSFRDRVAFF.

In its sample, this clone is large (0.1 to 1%). The V call is TRBV6-2 or TRBV6-3, the J call TRBJ1-6, with 11 bases identical to TRBD1. CDR3 length: 15 amino acids. With 5 bases clipped from V and 8 bases from J, the junction kept 5 bases outside the gene matches. Per germline, CDR1 MNHEY and CDR2 SVGEGT. CDR3 residues: CASSRPGQGDSPLHF. In DNA, the CDR3 is TGTGCCAGCAGTCGACCGGGACAGGGGGATTCACCCCTCCACTTT.

This clone was observed at least ten times. V gene TRBV6-2 or TRBV6-3 combines with J gene TRBJ2-1, with D maybe TRBD1 (6 bases). Per the germline V gene, CDR1 is MNHEY and CDR2 is SVGEGT. Deletions cut 2 bases from V and 0 bases from J, with 17 bases between. This CDR3 contains 18 residues. CDR3 residues: CASSYRQVVGSSYNEQFF. CDR3 DNA sequence: TGTGCCAGCAGTTACCGACAGGTCGTTGGGAGCTCCTACAATGAGCAGTTCTTC.

The table lists this clone with many counts. This chain links TRBV24-1 with TRBJ2-3; D not resolved. Germline V lookup: CDR1 KGHDR, CDR2 SFDVKD. The CDR3 totals 13 residues. Trimming pared 7 bases from V and 2 bases from J, leaving 9 bases between. The CDR3 sequence is CATRDPYTDTQYF. CDR3 bases: TGTGCCACCAGAGATCCTTACACAGATACGCAGTATTTT.

A remark on this clone: This may be a read error, as it is one base from a much larger clone. V and J are TRBV11-2 and TRBJ1-4; D not resolved. V was clipped by 3 bases and J by 7 bases, with 9 bases between them. Germline-derived CDR1 and CDR2 are SGHAT and FQNNGV. The CDR3 spans 13 residues. The CDR3 DNA is TGTGCCAGCAGCTTTATGAGGGCTGAAAAACTGTTTTTT. It codes for CASSFMRAEKLFF.

V is TRBV27 and J is TRBJ1-6, with D hard to call. Germline-derived CDR1 and CDR2 are MNHEY and SMNVEV (reference sequence). This CDR3 has 13 amino acids. The V and J ends lost 2 bases and 14 bases respectively, with 13 bases between them. As DNA, the CDR3 is TGTGCCAGCAGTTTAATAAAGGGTAGGGCCCTCCACTTT. Amino acid sequence: CASSLIKGRALHF.

This clone has a handful of counts. The rearrangement joins TRBV3-1 to TRBJ1-6; D perhaps matches TRBD1 (6 bases). The V gene lost 8 bases and the J gene lost 9 bases, with 20 bases spanning the gap. Germline assignment: CDR1 LGHDT and CDR2 YNNKEL (reference sequence). The CDR3 length is 15 residues. In DNA, the CDR3 is TGTGCCAGCGACGATAGGACAGCGCCGGGTTCACCCCTCCACTTT. It encodes CASDDRTAPGSPLHF.

Within the sample, this clone is medium-sized (0.01 to 0.1%). J is TRBJ1-1 and V is TRBV5-5, with a weak D call TRBD1 (5 bases). CDR3 length: 11 amino acids. The germline V and J ends were trimmed by 6 bases and 6 bases, with 9 bases remaining between them. Germline CDR1 SGHKS, CDR2 YYEKEE (reference sequence). CDR3 residues: CASTQGAEAFF. Written as DNA, the CDR3 is TGTGCCAGCACCCAGGGTGCTGAAGCTTTCTTT.

The V call is TRBV4-2, the J call TRBJ2-7; no clear D gene. This CDR3 region has 12 residues. The V gene lost 0 bases and the J gene lost 4 bases, with 4 bases spanning the gap. CDR1 LGHNA and CDR2 YNFKEQ come from the germline V gene. The CDR3 DNA reads TGTGCCAGCAGCCAAGATACATACGAGCAGTACTTC. Protein sequence: CASSQDTYEQYF.

In this sample, this clone is large. The chain links TRBV12-3 or TRBV12-4 to TRBJ2-3; TRBD2 might be the D (6 bases). The CDR3 length is 15 residues. Trimming pared 3 bases from V and 3 bases from J, leaving 13 bases between. The CDR3 sequence is CASSLGLSSTDTQYF. The CDR3 region has the DNA TGTGCCAGCAGTTTGGGACTCAGCTCAACAGATACGCAGTATTTT.

The chain joins TRBV3-1 to TRBJ2-2; the D gene is possibly TRBD2 (5 bases). In germline, CDR1 is LGHDT, CDR2 YNNKEL (reference sequence). The CDR3 consists of 14 residues. Trimming pared 3 bases from V and 5 bases from J, leaving 10 bases between. The CDR3 protein is CASSQRAETGELFF. The CDR3 nucleotides are TGTGCCAGCAGCCAGCGAGCGGAAACCGGGGAGCTGTTTTTT. Using reference TRBV3-1 and TRBJ2-2 for the parts outside the CDR3, the full variable domain is DTAVSQTPKYLVTQMGNDKSIKCEQNLGHDTMYWYKQDSKKFLKIMFSYNNKELIINETVPNRFSPKSPDKAHLNLHINSLELGDSAVYFCASSQRAETGELFFGEGSRLTVL.

The chain is built from TRBV4-1 and TRBJ2-3; D gene uncertain. Trimming pared 0 bases from V and 7 bases from J, leaving 8 bases between. The length of the CDR3 is 13 residues. Germline-derived CDR1 and CDR2 are MGHRA and YSYEKL. DNA of the CDR3: TGCGCCAGCAGCCAAGAAGGGCGGTATACGCAGTATTTT. This codes for CASSQEGRYTQYF.

The chain has TRBV5-1 and TRBJ2-7, with 9 bases fitting TRBD1. The CDR3 is made up of 14 amino acids. Germline assignment: CDR1 SGHRS and CDR2 YFSETQ. V was pared by 3 bases and J by 4 bases, with 5 bases of the junction left unmatched. The CDR3 protein is CASSSGTGLYEQYF. CDR3 nucleotides: TGCGCCAGCAGCTCCGGGACAGGGCTTTACGAGCAGTACTTC.

As concerns this clone: It is likely a read error, because the conserved phenylalanine at the end of the CDR3 is missing. The V gene is TRBV9, the J gene TRBJ2-5; D gene uncertain. The CDR3 is 14 residues long. Germline CDR1 and CDR2: SGDLS and YYNGEE. V gave up 0 bases and J gave up 8 bases, with 14 bases separating them. CDR3 sequence: CASSVVNSPVTQYS. The CDR3 coding sequence is TGTGCCAGCAGCGTAGTTAACAGCCCCGTTACCCAGTACTCC.

This clone was counted ten times or more. V gene TRBV6-1 combines with J gene TRBJ2-1, with D possibly TRBD2 on 7 matching bases. Germline lookup yields CDR1 MNHNS and CDR2 SASEGT. V dropped 6 bases and J dropped 0 bases, with 15 bases sitting between them. The CDR3 covers 16 residues. The CDR3 coding sequence is TGTGCCAGCAGCCGAGGACTAGGGGGCTCCTACAATGAGCAGTTCTTC. It specifies CASSRGLGGSYNEQFF.

This clone came up a few times. Compared with germline, one end of the junction differs, possibly owing to a read error. The chain couples TRBV2 to TRBJ1-2; D is ambiguous. This CDR3 has 12 residues. Germline V lookup: CDR1 SNHLY, CDR2 FYNNEI. The CDR3 DNA follows: TGTGCCATCAGTGACGAGGTACCTGGCTACACCTTC. It yields the protein CAISDEVPGYTF.

The chain couples TRBV6-1 to TRBJ1-1, with D unresolved. This CDR3 has 13 residues. The germline V and J ends were trimmed by 5 bases and 1 base, with 8 bases remaining between them. Germline CDR1 MNHNS, CDR2 SASEGT. DNA for the CDR3: TGTGCCAGCAGTCCCCGGGAGAACACTGAAGCTTTCTTT. Its translation is CASSPRENTEAFF.

For this clone: An end of the junction differs from the germline gene, which may be a read error. V gene TRBV5-1 combines with J gene TRBJ2-7, with 11 bases matching TRBD2. CDR1 and CDR2 (germline): SGHRS, YFSETQ. The CDR3 extends over 15 amino acids. CDR3: CASRALAGGSCEQYF. The DNA for the CDR3 is TGCGCCAGCCGAGCTCTAGCGGGAGGATCCTGCGAGCAGTACTTT. Full variable domain (missing parts from reference TRBV5-1 and TRBJ2-7): KAGVTQTPRYLIKTRGQQVTLSCSPISGHRSVSWYQQTPGQGLQFLFEYFSETQRNKGNFPGRFSGRQFSNSRSEMNVSTLELGDSALYLCASRALAGGSCEQYFGPGTRLTVT.

The chain joins TRBV7-8 to TRBJ1-2, with unresolved D. Germline CDR1 and CDR2: SGHVS and FQNEAQ. CDR3 length: 11 amino acids. Trimming removed 5 bases from V and 8 bases from J, with 9 bases in between. DNA for the CDR3: TGTGCCAGCAGCCCAGTGGGGGGCTACACCTTC. It encodes CASSPVGGYTF.

The V and J genes are TRBV19 and TRBJ1-2; D not certain. This CDR3 region has 14 residues. Germline CDR1 is LNHDA and CDR2 is SQIVND (reference sequence). Trimming took off 1 base at V and 0 bases at J, with 6 bases between the two ends. The CDR3 sequence is CASSIVHSNYGYTF. CDR3 nucleotides: TGTGCCAGTAGTATAGTGCATTCTAACTATGGCTACACCTTC.

This clone was observed at least ten times. Within the sample, other DNA sequences also encode this same CDR3. The chain carries TRBV10-3 and TRBJ1-1; TRBD1 agrees at 7 bases. The CDR3 contains 14 residues. Per germline, CDR1 ENHRY and CDR2 SYGVKD. V lost 4 bases to trimming and J lost 3 bases; unmatched junction nucleotides: 5. CDR3: CAISGTTGDTEAFF. CDR3 DNA sequence: TGTGCCATCAGTGGTACCACAGGGGACACTGAAGCTTTCTTT.

This clone was recorded at least ten times. The J gene is TRBJ2-5, the V gene TRBV3-1; TRBD1 might be the D (6 bases). The V gene's germline CDR1 is LGHDT and CDR2 YNNKEL (reference sequence). V was pared by 1 base and J by 13 bases, with 16 bases between. The CDR3 extends over 13 amino acids. As DNA, the CDR3 is TGTGCCAGCAGCCAAGTAGGGGGATCCCCCCCGTACTTC. Amino acid sequence: CASSQVGGSPPYF.

In regard to this clone: A much larger clone is a single base away; this may be a read error. The chain carries TRBV20-1 and TRBJ2-5, with 8 bases that match TRBD2. This CDR3 is built from 17 residues. The J segment lost 4 bases and the V segment lost 1 base, leaving 14 bases of the junction unmatched. From germline, CDR1 is DFQATT and CDR2 SNEGSKA (reference sequence). For the CDR3, the DNA is TGCAGTGCTAGAGTCCCCCCAACGGGAGGGCCCCCAGAGACCCAGTACTTC. This gives the protein CSARVPPTGGPPETQYF.

Points on this clone: A read error may produce the germline difference seen at one junction end. The chain combines TRBV4-3 with TRBJ2-7; no definite D call. CDR1 LGHNA and CDR2 YSLEER come from the germline V gene. The CDR3 loop spans 16 amino acids. The CDR3 here is CASSQDSIRNLYDQYF. DNA of the CDR3: TGCGCCAGCAGCCAAGATTCAATACGAAATCTCTACGATCAGTACTTC.

This clone occurred a few times. A much larger clone is a single base away; this may be a read error. The chain has TRBV9 and TRBJ2-7; tentatively, D is TRBD1 (5 bases). Germline V CDR1 and CDR2: SGDLS, YYNGEE. V was trimmed by 4 bases and J by 5 bases, leaving 13 bases between them. The CDR3 totals 13 residues. This CDR3 is CASSSGSYDEQYF. The DNA for the CDR3 is TGTGCCAGCAGCTCAGGGTCGTACGACGAGCAGTACTTC.

By share, this clone counts as medium-sized. The chain uses TRBV20-1 and TRBJ1-5; 7 positions agree with TRBD1. J was trimmed by 4 bases and V by 3 bases; bases with no gene match: 6. This CDR3 comprises 14 residues. CDR1 DFQATT and CDR2 SNEGSKA come from the germline V gene (reference sequence). CDR3 in amino acids: CSARRRGRNQPQHF. The CDR3 nucleotides read TGCAGTGCTAGGAGGAGGGGGCGAAATCAGCCCCAGCATTTT.